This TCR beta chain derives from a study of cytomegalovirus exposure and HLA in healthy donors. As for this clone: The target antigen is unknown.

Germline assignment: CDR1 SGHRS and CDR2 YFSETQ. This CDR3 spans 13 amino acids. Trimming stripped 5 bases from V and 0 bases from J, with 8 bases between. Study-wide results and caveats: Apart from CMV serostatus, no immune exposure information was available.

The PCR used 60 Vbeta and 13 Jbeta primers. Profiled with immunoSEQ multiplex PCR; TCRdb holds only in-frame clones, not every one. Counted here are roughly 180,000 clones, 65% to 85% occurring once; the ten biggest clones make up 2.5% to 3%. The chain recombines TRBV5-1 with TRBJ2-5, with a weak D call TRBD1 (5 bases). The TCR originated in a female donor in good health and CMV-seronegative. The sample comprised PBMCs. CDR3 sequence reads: CASSGADQETQYF. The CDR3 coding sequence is TGCGCCAGCAGTGGGGCGGACCAAGAGACCCAGTACTTC.